This T cell receptor (beta chain) appears in the sequencing data of a study of CD8 T cells in ankylosing spondylitis. Study-wide points: Reported data indicate significant enrichment of disease-linked clones within matched ankylosing spondylitis synovial fluid. A subset of motif variants has previously been described in the synovial fluid and blood of reactive arthritis.

Making use of molecular barcodes, quantitative 5'-RACE generated TCR beta libraries. MiXCR, run by TCRdb on the 5' RACE reads, gives a single entry per CDR3 protein. The repertoire holds about 240,000 distinct CDR3 sequences, with less than 10% as singletons. This clonotype was seen a handful of times. Its antigen is not identified. V lost 1 base, J lost 4 bases, and 17 bases lay in between. CDR3 size: 16 residues. Germline CDR1 and CDR2: LGHNA and YNFKEQ. Sequences were obtained from blood, either unsorted or a sorted T cell fraction (not recorded which). The sequence derives from a male donor with ankylosing spondylitis or in good health (not recorded which). V and J are TRBV4-2 and TRBJ2-7; perhaps TRBD2 as D (6 bases). For the CDR3, the DNA is TGTGCCAGCAGCCAAGGTCCGGGAGAGGGGTCGTACGAGCAGTACTTC. It codes for CASSQGPGEGSYEQYF.